This TCR beta chain came from a study of T-cell memory formation after mild COVID-19. Study-level results: The study found balanced CD4/CD8 in clones contracting day 15 to 85 and a CD4+ lean in later expanders.

cDNA libraries for TCR alpha and TCR beta, carrying sample barcodes and UMIs, came from 5'RACE with constant-segment primers. One entry per CDR3 protein, called by TCRdb with MiXCR from the 5' RACE reads. The table shows under 550,000 distinct CDR3 sequences, with roughly 18% occurring only once. In the case of this clonotype: No antigen is known for it.

Specimen: PBMCs or a T cell subset sorted from them (not recorded which). The origin of this receptor is an adult woman who had mild COVID-19 (a few samples of this study predate the infection). Cell type and time point are not known.

DNA for the CDR3: TGCAGCGTTGCGTCTGGCGGGCAGGCCTCTGGAAACACCATATATTTT. This sequence encodes CSVASGGQASGNTIYF. The V and J genes are TRBV29-1 and TRBJ1-3; D not resolved. The CDR3 consists of 16 residues. Trimming removed 4 bases from V and 0 bases from J, with 16 bases in between. Germline CDR1 reads SQVTM; CDR2 reads ANQGSEA.